This T cell receptor beta chain was identified during a study of control samples from healthy donors and cancer patients. Sequencing used immunoSEQ multiplex PCR; TCRdb keeps in-frame clones, though not all of them. The repertoire holds over 150,000 clones, with roughly 91% as singletons. CDR3 length: 12 amino acids. V dropped 3 bases and J dropped 9 bases, with 9 bases sitting between them. The chain has TRBV12-3 or TRBV12-4 and TRBJ2-1; the D is unclear. The receptor was isolated from a man in his late teens or twenties in good health. Material: blood. CDR3 coding DNA: TGTGCCAGCAGTTTTTACATCTCTGAGCAGTTCTTC. Its translation is CASSFYISEQFF.